The clone carrying this TCR beta chain was seen once. Its antigen is as yet unknown. Produced via immunoSEQ multiplex PCR; TCRdb's table is partial and in-frame only. The sample includes about 50,000 clones, approximately 84% of them seen just once. The sample originates from a study of OX40 agonist ivuxolimab in advanced cancers. Across the whole study: At just under 85% male, the cohort had a mean age of around 56 years, ranging from about 20 to 90. Antecedent anti-PD-1, anti-PD-L1 or anti-CTLA-4 therapy was permissible, with roughly 40% having received some. Findings and limits, study-wide: At doses 0.1 to 3.0 mg/kg, CD4+ and CD8+ clones expanded.

Germline-derived CDR1 and CDR2 are MNHNS and SASEGT. With 10 bases clipped from V and 4 bases from J, the junction kept 13 bases outside the gene matches. The length of the CDR3 is 14 residues. The sample was CD4+ or CD8+ T cells sorted from blood, taken in a trial of the OX40 agonist ivuxolimab. The clonotype comes from an adult with an advanced solid tumor such as melanoma, head and neck, liver or kidney cancer. The chain has TRBV6-1 and TRBJ2-7; 7 nucleotides align to TRBD1. CDR3 nucleotides: TGTGCCATCAGCGATGATGAGGGGGCGTACGAGCAGTACTTC. Residues: CAISDDEGAYEQYF.